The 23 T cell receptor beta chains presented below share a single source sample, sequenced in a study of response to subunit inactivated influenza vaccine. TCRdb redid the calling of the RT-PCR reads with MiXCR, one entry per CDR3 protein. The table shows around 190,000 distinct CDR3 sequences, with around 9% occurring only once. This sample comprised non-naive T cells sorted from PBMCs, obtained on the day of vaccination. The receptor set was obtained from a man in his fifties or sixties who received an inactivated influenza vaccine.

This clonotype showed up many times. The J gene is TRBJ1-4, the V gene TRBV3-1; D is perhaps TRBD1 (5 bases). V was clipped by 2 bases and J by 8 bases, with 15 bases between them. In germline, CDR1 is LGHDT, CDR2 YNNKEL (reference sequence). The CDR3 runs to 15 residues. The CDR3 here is CASSQSPGLGEKLFF. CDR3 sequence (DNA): TGTGCCAGCAGCCAATCCCCAGGGCTCGGCGAAAAACTGTTTTTT.

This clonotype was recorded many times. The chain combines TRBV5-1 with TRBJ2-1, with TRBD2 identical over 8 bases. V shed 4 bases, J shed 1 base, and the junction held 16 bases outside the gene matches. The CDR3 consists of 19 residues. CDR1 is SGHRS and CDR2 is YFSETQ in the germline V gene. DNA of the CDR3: TGCGCCAGCAGCGTCGGGGTGAGAGGCGGGGGGCGATCCTACAATGAGCAGTTCTTC. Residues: CASSVGVRGGGRSYNEQFF.

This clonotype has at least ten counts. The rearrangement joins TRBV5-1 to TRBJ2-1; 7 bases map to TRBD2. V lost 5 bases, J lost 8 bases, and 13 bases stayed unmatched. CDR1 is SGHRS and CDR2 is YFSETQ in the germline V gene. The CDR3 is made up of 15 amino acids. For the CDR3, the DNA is TGCGCCAGCAGGGTGTCGTCGGGAGGATTTTATGAGCAGTTCTTC. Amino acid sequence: CASRVSSGGFYEQFF. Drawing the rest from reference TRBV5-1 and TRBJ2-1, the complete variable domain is KAGVTQTPRYLIKTRGQQVTLSCSPISGHRSVSWYQQTPGQGLQFLFEYFSETQRNKGNFPGRFSGRQFSNSRSEMNVSTLELGDSALYLCASRVSSGGFYEQFFGPGTRLTVL.

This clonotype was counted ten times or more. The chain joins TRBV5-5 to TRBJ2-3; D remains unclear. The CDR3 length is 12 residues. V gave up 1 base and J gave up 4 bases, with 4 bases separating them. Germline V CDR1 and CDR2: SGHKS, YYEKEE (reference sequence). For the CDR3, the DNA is TGTGCCAGCAGCTTGCGGTCAGATACGCAGTATTTT. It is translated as CASSLRSDTQYF. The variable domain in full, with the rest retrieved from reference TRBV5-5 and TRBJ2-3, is DAGVTQSPTHLIKTRGQQVTLRCSPISGHKSVSWYQQVLGQGPQFIFQYYEKEERGRGNFPDRFSARQFPNYSSELNVNALLLGDSALYLCASSLRSDTQYFGPGTRLTVL.

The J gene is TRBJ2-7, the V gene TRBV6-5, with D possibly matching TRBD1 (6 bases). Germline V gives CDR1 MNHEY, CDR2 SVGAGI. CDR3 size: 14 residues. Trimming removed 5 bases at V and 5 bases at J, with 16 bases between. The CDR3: CASSIQGASDEQYF. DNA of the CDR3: TGTGCCAGCAGTATACAGGGCGCGTCGGACGAGCAGTACTTC.

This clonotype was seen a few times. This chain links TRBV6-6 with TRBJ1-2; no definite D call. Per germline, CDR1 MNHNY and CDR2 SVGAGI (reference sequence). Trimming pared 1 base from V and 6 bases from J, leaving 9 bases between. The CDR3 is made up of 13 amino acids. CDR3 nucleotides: TGTGCCAGCAGTTACTTTGAAGGAGATGGCTACACCTTC. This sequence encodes CASSYFEGDGYTF.

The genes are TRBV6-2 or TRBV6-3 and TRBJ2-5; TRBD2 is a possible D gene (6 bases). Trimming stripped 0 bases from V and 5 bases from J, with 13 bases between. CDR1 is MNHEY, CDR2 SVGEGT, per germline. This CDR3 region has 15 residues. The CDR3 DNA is TGTGCCAGCAGTTACTCGCGGGGTAGCGCTGAGACCCAGTACTTC. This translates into CASSYSRGSAETQYF.

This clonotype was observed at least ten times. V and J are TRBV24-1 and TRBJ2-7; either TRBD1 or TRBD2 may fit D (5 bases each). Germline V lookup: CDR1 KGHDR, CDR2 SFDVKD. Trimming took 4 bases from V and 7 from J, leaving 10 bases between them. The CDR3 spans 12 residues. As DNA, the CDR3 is TGTGCCACCAGTGAGGGGACGGGGGAGCAGTACTTC. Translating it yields CATSEGTGEQYF.

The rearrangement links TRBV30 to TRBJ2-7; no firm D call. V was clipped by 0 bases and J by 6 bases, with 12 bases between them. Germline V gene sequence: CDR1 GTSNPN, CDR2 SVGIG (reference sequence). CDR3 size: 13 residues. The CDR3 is CAWSVLGTTEQYF. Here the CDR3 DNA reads TGTGCCTGGAGTGTACTGGGAACAACCGAGCAGTACTTC.

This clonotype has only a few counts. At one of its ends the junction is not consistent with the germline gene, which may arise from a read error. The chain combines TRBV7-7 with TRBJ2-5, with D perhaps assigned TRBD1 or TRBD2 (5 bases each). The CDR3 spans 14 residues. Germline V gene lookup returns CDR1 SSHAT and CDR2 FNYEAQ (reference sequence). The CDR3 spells CASSQTGTKETQYF. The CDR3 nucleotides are TGTGCTAGCAGCCAGACCGGGACCAAAGAGACCCAGTACTTC.

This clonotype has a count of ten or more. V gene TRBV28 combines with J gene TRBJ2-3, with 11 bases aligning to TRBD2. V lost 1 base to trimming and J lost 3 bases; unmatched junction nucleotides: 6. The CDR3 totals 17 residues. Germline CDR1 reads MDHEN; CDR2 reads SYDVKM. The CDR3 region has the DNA TGTGCCAGCAGTTTATCACTAGCGGGAGTTCAAACAGATACGCAGTATTTT. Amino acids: CASSLSLAGVQTDTQYF.

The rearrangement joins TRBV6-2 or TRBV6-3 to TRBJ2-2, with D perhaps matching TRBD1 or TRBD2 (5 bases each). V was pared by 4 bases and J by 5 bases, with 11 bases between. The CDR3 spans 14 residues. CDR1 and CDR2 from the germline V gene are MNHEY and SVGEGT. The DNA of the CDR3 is TGTGCCAGCAGTTTCCCGGGACCAACCGGGGAGCTGTTTTTT. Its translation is CASSFPGPTGELFF.

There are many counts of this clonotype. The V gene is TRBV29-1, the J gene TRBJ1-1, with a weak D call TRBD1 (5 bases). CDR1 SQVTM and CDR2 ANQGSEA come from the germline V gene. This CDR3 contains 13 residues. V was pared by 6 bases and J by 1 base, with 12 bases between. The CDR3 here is CSVLRGSNTEAFF. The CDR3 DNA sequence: TGCAGCGTCCTGCGGGGGTCGAACACTGAAGCTTTCTTT.

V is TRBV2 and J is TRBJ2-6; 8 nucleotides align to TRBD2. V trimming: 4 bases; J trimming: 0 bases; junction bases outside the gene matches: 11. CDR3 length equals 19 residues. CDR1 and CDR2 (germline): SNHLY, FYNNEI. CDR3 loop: CASSGGGLDKYSGANVLTF. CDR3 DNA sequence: TGTGCCAGCAGTGGTGGGGGACTAGACAAGTACTCTGGGGCCAACGTCCTGACTTTC.

Here the CDR3 reads CASKKDRVNTEAFF. In DNA, the CDR3 is TGCGCCAGCAAGAAAGACAGGGTGAACACTGAAGCTTTCTTT. The chain links TRBV4-3 to TRBJ1-1, with 7 bases aligning to TRBD1. The CDR3 loop spans 14 amino acids. Germline V gives CDR1 LGHNA, CDR2 YSLEER. V lost 7 bases to trimming and J lost 0 bases; unmatched junction nucleotides: 5.

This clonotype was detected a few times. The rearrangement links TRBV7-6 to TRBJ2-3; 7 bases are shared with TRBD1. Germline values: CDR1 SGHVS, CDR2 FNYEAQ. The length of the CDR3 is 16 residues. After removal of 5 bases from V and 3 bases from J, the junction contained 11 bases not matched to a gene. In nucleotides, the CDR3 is TGTGCCAGCAGCCCCTCCAGGGGGTTGATTACAGATACGCAGTATTTT. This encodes CASSPSRGLITDTQYF.

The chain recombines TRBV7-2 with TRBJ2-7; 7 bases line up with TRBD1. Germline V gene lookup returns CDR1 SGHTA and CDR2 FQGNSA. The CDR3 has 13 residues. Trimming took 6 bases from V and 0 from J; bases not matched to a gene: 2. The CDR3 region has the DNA TGTGCCAGCAGGGGGACAGCCTCCTACGAGCAGTACTTC. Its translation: CASRGTASYEQYF.

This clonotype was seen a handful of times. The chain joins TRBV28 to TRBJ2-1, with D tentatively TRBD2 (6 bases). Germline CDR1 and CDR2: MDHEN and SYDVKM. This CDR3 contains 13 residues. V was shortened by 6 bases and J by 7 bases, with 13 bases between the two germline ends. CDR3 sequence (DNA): TGTGCCAGCAGGGGCGGGACTTTTAATGAGCAGTTCTTC. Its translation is CASRGGTFNEQFF.

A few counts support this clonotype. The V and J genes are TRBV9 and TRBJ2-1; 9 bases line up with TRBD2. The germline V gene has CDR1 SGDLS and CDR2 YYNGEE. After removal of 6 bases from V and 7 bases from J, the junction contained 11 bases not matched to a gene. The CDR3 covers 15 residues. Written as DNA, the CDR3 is TGTGCCAGCACCGCGACTAGCGGAGGGGATAATGAGCAGTTCTTC. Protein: CASTATSGGDNEQFF.

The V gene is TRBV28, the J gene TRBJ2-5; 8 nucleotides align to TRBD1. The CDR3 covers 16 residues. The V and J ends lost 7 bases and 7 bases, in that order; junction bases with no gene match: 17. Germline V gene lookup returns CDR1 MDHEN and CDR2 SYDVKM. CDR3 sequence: CASTTTGGGPTGTQYF. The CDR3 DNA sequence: TGTGCCAGCACGACTACAGGGGGAGGACCTACGGGGACCCAGTACTTC.

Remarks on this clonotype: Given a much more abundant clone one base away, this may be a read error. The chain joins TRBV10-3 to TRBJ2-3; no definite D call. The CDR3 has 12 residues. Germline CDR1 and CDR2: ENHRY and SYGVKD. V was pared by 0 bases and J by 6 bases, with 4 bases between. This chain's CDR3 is CAISESPDTQYF. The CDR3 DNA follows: TGTGCCATCAGTGAGTCGCCGGATACGCAGTATTTT.

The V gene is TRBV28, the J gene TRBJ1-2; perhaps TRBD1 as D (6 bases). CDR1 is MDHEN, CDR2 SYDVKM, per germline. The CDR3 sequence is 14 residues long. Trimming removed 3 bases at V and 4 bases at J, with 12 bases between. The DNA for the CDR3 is TGTGCCAGCAGTTTCCGGGGGGCGGGCTATGGCTACACCTTC. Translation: CASSFRGAGYGYTF.

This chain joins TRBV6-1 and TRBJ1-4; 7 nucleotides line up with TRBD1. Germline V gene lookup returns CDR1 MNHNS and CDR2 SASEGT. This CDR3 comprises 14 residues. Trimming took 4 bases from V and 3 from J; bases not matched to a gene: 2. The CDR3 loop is CASSVGTANEKLFF. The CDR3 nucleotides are TGTGCCAGCAGTGTCGGGACAGCTAATGAAAAACTGTTTTTT.